This T cell receptor beta chain was obtained from a study of blood T cell repertoires in COVID-19. Overall study: Sources were T cells, B-cell-depleted T cells, or PBMCs; the material itself was cDNA or gDNA.

V lost 4 bases and J lost 1; bases outside the gene matches: 2. The CDR3 is 14 residues long. Germline values: CDR1 SGHTA, CDR2 FQGNSA. The authors' processing: Reference gene primer amplification gave nucleated cell count estimates. The method was immunoSEQ multiplex PCR; TCRdb's version includes in-frame clones alone and lacks a portion of them. V, J and clone size are those of that table, while D and trimming were read from the DNA. This table has just over 70,000 clones, 80% appearing once. The rearrangement links TRBV7-2 to TRBJ1-1, with 8 bases fitting TRBD1. The clonotype comes from a man aged 70 or older who had recovered from COVID-19. Sequencing was carried out using peripheral blood. The CDR3: CASSSTGGNTEAFF. In nucleotides, the CDR3 is TGTGCCAGCAGCTCAACAGGGGGGAACACTGAAGCTTTCTTT.